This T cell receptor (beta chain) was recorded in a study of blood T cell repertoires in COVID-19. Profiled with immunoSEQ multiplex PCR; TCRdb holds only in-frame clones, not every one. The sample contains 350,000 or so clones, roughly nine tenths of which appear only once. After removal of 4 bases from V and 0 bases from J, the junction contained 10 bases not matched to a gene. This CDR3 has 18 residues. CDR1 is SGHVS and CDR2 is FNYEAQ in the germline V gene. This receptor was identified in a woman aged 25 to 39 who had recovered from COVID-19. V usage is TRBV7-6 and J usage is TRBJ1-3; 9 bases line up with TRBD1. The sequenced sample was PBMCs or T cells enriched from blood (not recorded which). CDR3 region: CASSSGGTGISSGNTIYF. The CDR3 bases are TGTGCCAGCAGCTCCGGGGGGACAGGGATCAGCTCTGGAAACACCATATATTTT.